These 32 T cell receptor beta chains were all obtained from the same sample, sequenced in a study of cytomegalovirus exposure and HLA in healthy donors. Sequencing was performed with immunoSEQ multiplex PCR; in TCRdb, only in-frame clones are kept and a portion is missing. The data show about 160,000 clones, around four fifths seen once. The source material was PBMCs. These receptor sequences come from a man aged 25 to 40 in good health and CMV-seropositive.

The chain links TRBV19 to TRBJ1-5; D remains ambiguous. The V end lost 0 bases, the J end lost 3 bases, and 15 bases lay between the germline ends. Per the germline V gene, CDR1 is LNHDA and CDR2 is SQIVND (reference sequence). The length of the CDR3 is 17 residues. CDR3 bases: TGTGCCAGTAGTATAGACGTGGAAGGGAGGGACAATCAGCCCCAGCATTTT. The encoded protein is CASSIDVEGRDNQPQHF.

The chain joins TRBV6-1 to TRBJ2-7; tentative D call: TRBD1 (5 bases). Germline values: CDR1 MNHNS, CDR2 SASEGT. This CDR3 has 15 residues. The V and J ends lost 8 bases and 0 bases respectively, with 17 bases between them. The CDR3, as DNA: TGTGCCAGCGCGACAGAATCCCATGCCTCCTACGAGCAGTACTTC. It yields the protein CASATESHASYEQYF.

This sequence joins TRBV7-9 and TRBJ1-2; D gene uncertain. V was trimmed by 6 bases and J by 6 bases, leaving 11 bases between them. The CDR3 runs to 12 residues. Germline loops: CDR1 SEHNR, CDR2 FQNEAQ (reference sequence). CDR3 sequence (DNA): TGTGCCAGCAGGGGGATAGCGGATGGCTACACCTTC. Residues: CASRGIADGYTF.

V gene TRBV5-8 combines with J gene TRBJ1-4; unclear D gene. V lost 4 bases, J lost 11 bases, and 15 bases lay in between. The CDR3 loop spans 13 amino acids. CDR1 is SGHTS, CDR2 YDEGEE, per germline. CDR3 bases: TGTGCCAGCAGCCCCTATACCCTCGGGAAACTGTTTTTT. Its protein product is CASSPYTLGKLFF.

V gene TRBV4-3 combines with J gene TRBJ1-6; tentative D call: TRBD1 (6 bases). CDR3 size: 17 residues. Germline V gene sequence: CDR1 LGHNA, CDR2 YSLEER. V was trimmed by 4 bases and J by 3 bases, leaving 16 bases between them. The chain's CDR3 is CASSPQQGGGYNSPLHF. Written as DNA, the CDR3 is TGCGCCAGCAGCCCCCAACAGGGAGGGGGCTATAATTCACCCCTCCACTTT.

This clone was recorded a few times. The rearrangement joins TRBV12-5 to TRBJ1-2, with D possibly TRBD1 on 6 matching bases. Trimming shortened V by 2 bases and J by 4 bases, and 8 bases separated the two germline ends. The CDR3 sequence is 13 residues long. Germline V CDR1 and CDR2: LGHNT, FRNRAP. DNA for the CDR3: TGTGCTAGTGGTTTGCACAGGGTCTATGGCTACACCTTC. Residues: CASGLHRVYGYTF.

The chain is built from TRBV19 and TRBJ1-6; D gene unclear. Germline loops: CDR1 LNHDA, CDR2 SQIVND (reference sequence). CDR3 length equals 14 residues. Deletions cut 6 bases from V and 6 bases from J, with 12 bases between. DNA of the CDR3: TGTGCCAGTAGCTTTACCGGGTCTAATTCACCCCTCCACTTT. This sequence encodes CASSFTGSNSPLHF.

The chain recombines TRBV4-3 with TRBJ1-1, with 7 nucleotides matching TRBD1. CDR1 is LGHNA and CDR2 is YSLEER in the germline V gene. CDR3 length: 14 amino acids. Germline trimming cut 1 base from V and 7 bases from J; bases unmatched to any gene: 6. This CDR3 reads CASSQVTDRIEAFF. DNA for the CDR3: TGCGCCAGCAGCCAAGTTACGGACAGGATTGAAGCTTTCTTT.

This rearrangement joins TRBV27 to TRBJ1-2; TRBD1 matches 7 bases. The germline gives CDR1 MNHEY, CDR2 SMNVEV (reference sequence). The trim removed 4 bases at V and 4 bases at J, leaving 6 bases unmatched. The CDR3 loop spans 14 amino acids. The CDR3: CASSSRGRGYGYTF. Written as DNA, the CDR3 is TGTGCCAGCAGTTCTAGGGGGCGCGGCTATGGCTACACCTTC.

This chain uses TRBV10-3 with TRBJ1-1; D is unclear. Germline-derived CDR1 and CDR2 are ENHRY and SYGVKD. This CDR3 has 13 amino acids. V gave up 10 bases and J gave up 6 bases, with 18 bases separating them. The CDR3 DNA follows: TGTGCCACCCATCAACCCTTGCGCGCTGAAGCTTTCTTT. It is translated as CATHQPLRAEAFF.

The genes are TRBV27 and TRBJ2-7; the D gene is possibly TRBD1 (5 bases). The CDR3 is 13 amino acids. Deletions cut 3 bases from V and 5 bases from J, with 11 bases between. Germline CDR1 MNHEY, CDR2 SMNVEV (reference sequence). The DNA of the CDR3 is TGTGCCAGCAGTTTGACAGTCGGCAACGAGCAGTACTTC. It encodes CASSLTVGNEQYF.

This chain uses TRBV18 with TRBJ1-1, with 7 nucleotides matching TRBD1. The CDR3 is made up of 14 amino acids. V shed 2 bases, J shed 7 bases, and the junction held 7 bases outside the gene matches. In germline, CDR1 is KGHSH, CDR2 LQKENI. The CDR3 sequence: CASSPRQGLGEAFF. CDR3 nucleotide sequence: TGTGCCAGCTCACCAAGACAGGGCCTAGGTGAAGCTTTCTTT.

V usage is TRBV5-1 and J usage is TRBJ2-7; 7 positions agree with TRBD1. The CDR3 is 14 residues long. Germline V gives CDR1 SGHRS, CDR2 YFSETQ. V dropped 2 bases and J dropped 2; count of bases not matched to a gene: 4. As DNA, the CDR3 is TGCGCCAGCAGCTTAGCAGGGGGTACCTACGAGCAGTACTTC. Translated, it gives CASSLAGGTYEQYF.

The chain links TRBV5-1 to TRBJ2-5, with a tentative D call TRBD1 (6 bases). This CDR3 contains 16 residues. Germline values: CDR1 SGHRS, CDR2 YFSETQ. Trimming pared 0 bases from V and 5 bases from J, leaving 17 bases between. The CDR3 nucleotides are TGCGCCAGCAGCTTGGACAGGGTTGGGTTCGGCGAGACCCAGTACTTC. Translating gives CASSLDRVGFGETQYF.

CDR3 DNA sequence: TGTGCCAGCAGCGAACAGGGGCAGGGGATGAACACTGAAGCTTTCTTT. Protein product: CASSEQGQGMNTEAFF. The genes are TRBV7-9 and TRBJ1-1; TRBD1 matches at 7 bases. CDR1 is SEHNR and CDR2 is FQNEAQ in the germline V gene (reference sequence). This CDR3 is 16 amino acids long. The ends lost 5 bases at V and 0 bases at J; junction bases unmatched: 9.

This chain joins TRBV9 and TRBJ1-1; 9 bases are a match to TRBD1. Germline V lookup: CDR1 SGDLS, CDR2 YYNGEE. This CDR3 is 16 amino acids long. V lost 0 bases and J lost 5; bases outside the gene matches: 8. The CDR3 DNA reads TGTGCCAGCAGCGTAGTTGAGGGACAGGGAGAAACTGAAGCTTTCTTT. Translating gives CASSVVEGQGETEAFF.

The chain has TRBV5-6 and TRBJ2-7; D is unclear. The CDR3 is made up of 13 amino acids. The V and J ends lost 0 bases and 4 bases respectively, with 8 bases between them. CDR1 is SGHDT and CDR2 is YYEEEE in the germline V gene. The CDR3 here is CASSLVLEYEQYF. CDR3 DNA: TGTGCCAGCAGCTTGGTTCTAGAGTACGAGCAGTACTTC. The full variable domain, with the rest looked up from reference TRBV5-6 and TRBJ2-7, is DAGVTQSPTHLIKTRGQQVTLRCSPKSGHDTVSWYQQALGQGPQFIFQYYEEEERQRGNFPDRFSGHQFPNYSSELNVNALLLGDSALYLCASSLVLEYEQYFGPGTRLTVT.

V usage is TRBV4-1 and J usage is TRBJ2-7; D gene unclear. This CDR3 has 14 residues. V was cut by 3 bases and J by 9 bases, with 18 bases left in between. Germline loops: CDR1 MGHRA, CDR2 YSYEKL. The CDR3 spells CASSQTDISNGQYF. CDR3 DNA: TGCGCCAGCAGCCAGACCGACATCTCGAATGGGCAGTACTTC.

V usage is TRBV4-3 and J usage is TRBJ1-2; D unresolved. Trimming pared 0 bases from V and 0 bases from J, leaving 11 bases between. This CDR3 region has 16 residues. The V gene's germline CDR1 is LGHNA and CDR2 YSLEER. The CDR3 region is CASSQEMAGSNYGYTF. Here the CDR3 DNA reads TGCGCCAGCAGCCAAGAAATGGCAGGATCTAACTATGGCTACACCTTC.

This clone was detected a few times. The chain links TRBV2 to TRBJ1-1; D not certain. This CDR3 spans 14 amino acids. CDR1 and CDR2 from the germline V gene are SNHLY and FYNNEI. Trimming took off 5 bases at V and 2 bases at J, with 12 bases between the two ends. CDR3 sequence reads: CASSLEEGNTEAFF. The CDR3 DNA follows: TGTGCCAGCAGTTTGGAGGAGGGTAACACTGAAGCTTTCTTT.

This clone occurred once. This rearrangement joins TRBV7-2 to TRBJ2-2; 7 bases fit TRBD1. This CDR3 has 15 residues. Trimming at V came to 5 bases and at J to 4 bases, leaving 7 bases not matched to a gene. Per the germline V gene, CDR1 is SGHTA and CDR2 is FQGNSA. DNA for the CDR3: TGTGCCAGCAGCCGAAGAGGGGGCGGCACCGGGGAGCTGTTTTTT. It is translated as CASSRRGGGTGELFF.

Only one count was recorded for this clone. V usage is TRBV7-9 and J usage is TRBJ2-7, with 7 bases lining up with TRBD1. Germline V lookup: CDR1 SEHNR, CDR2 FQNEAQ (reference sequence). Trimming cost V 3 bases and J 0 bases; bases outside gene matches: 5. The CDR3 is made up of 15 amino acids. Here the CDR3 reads CASSLYRGDSYEQYF. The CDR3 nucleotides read TGTGCCAGCAGCTTGTACAGGGGCGACTCCTACGAGCAGTACTTC. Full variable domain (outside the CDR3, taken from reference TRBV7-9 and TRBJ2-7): DTGVSQNPRHKITKRGQNVTFRCDPISEHNRLYWYRQTLGQGPEFLTYFQNEAQLEKSRLLSDRFSAERPKGSFSTLEIQRTEQGDSAMYLCASSLYRGDSYEQYFGPGTRLTVT.

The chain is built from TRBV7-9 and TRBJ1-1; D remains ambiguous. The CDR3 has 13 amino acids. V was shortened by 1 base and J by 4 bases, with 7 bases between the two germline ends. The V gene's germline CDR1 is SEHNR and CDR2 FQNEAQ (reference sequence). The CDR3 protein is CASSLGDSTEAFF. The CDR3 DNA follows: TGTGCCAGCAGCTTAGGAGATAGCACTGAAGCTTTCTTT. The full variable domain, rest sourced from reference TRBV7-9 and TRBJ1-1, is DTGVSQNPRHKITKRGQNVTFRCDPISEHNRLYWYRQTLGQGPEFLTYFQNEAQLEKSRLLSDRFSAERPKGSFSTLEIQRTEQGDSAMYLCASSLGDSTEAFFGQGTRLTVV.

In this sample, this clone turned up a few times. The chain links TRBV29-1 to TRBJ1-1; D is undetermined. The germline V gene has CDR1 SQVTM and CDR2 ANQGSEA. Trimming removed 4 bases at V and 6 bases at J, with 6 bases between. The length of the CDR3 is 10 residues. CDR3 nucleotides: TGCAGCGTTGTCGGAGCTGAAGCTTTCTTT. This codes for CSVVGAEAFF.

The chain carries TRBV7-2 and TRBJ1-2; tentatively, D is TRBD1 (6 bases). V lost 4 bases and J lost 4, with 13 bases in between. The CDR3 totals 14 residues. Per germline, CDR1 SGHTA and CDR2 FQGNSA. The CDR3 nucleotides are TGTGCCAGCAGCTCAAGGACAGACCCCTATGGCTACACCTTC. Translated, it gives CASSSRTDPYGYTF.

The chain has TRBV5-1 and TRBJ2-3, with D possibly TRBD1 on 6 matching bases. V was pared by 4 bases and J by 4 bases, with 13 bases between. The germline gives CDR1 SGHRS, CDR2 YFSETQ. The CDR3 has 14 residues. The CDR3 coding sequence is TGCGCCAGCAGCCAGTTGGACAGTTCAGATACGCAGTATTTT. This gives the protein CASSQLDSSDTQYF.

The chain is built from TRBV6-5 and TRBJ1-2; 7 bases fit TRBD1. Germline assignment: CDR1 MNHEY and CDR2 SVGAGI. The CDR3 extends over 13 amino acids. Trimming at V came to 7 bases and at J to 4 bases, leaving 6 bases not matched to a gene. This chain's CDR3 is CASTQGDSYGYTF. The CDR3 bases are TGTGCCAGCACTCAAGGGGACAGCTATGGCTACACCTTC.

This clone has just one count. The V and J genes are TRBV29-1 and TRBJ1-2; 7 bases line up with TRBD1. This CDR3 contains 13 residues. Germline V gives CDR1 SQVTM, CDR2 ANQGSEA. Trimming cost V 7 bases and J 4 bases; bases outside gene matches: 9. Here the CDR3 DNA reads TGCAGCGGCTACAGGGGCCTCCTCTATGGCTACACCTTC. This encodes CSGYRGLLYGYTF.

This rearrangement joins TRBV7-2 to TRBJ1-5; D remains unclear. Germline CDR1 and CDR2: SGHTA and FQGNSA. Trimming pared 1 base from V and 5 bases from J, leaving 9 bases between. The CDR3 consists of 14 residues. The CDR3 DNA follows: TGTGCCAGCAGCTTAGTGTCGGGAGATCAGCCCCAGCATTTT. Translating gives CASSLVSGDQPQHF. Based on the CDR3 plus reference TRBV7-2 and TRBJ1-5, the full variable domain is GAGVSQSPSNKVTEKGKDVELRCDPISGHTALYWYRQSLGQGLEFLIYFQGNSAPDKSGLPSDRFSAERTGGSVSTLTIQRTQQEDSAVYLCASSLVSGDQPQHFGDGTRLSIL.

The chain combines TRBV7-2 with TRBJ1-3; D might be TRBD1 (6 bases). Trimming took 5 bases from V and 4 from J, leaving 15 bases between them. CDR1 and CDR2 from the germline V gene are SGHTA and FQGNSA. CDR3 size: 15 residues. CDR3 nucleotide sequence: TGTGCCAGCAGCCAGGGGTTGCTACTCGGAAACACCATATATTTT. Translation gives CASSQGLLLGNTIYF.

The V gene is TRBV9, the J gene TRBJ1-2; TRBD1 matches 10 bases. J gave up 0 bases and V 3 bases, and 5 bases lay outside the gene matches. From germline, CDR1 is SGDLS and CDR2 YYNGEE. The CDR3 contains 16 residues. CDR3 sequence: CASSAGTGETNYGYTF. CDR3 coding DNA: TGTGCCAGCAGCGCGGGGACAGGGGAAACTAACTATGGCTACACCTTC.

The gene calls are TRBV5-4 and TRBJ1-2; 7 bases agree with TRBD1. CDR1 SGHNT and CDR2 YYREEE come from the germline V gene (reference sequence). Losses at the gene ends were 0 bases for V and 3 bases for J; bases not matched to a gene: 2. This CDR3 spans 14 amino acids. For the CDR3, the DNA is TGTGCCAGCAGCTTGGGACAGGGAGACTATGGCTACACCTTC. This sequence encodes CASSLGQGDYGYTF.